This entry lists 18 T cell receptor beta chains sequenced from one sample in a study of regulatory T cells in long-lasting Graves disease. Time point denoted: newly diagnosed GD, antithyroid drugs for less than 3 months. Researchers made the TCR library from RNA that was extracted from PBMCs. Building of the TCR beta libraries involved iRepertoire HTBI primers and Arm-PCR of CDR3 regions. TCRdb re-called the multiplex PCR reads through MiXCR, storing one row per CDR3 protein. This table holds approximately 360,000 distinct CDR3 sequences, around 11% found once. These same data were also listed under a study on T cells in Graves' hyperthyroidism and ophthalmopathy.

This sample comprised peripheral blood mononuclear cells (PBMCs), obtained at new diagnosis, from a patient treated with antithyroid drugs. Receptor source: a woman in her late teens or twenties with Graves disease.

This clonotype was observed at least ten times. V usage is TRBV29-1 and J usage is TRBJ2-3; TRBD1 agrees at 8 bases. CDR1 SQVTM and CDR2 ANQGSEA come from the germline V gene. The CDR3 extends over 13 amino acids. V lost 8 bases and J lost 4; bases outside the gene matches: 8. CDR3 bases: TGCAGCTCGGACAGGGCAGGGGCAGATACGCAGTATTTT. As protein: CSSDRAGADTQYF.

This clonotype was observed a few times. The chain combines TRBV10-3 with TRBJ1-2; 8 bases agree with TRBD1. This CDR3 region has 14 residues. V lost 10 bases to trimming and J lost 4 bases; unmatched junction nucleotides: 11. Per germline, CDR1 ENHRY and CDR2 SYGVKD. The CDR3 sequence is CATLTTGGGYGYTF. CDR3 in DNA: TGTGCCACCCTTACCACAGGGGGAGGCTATGGCTACACCTTC.

The chain combines TRBV5-1 with TRBJ2-5; D is ambiguous. V lost 4 bases and J 0 bases, leaving 10 bases between the germline ends. CDR1 and CDR2 (germline): SGHRS, YFSETQ. The CDR3 totals 14 residues. CDR3 bases: TGCGCCAGCAGCCAGGACCGGGACCAAGAGACCCAGTACTTC. Its protein product is CASSQDRDQETQYF.

The rearrangement joins TRBV5-5 to TRBJ1-1; 11 nucleotides agree with TRBD1. V trimming: 5 bases; J trimming: 5 bases; junction bases outside the gene matches: 14. The CDR3 runs 17 residues. Looked up from germline, CDR1 is SGHKS and CDR2 is YYEKEE (reference sequence). CDR3 sequence: CASSSPGQGVSLTEAFF. The DNA of the CDR3 is TGTGCCAGCAGTTCCCCGGGACAGGGGGTATCGTTAACTGAAGCTTTCTTT.

This clonotype was detected many times. The V call is TRBV7-8, the J call TRBJ2-1, with D perhaps assigned TRBD1 or TRBD2 (5 bases each). V lost 0 bases and J lost 10, with 13 bases in between. The CDR3 contains 14 residues. Germline V gives CDR1 SGHVS, CDR2 FQNEAQ. The CDR3 loop is CASSLAFLGVEQFF. CDR3 coding DNA: TGTGCCAGCAGCTTAGCTTTTTTGGGGGTCGAGCAGTTCTTC. The full variable domain, rest sourced from reference TRBV7-8 and TRBJ2-1, is GAGVSQSPRYKVAKRGQDVALRCDPISGHVSLFWYQQALGQGPEFLTYFQNEAQLDKSGLPSDRFFAERPEGSVSTLKIQRTQQEDSAVYLCASSLAFLGVEQFFGPGTRLTVL.

This clonotype was seen many times. The chain uses TRBV3-1 and TRBJ1-2; possible D gene TRBD1, 6 bases. V lost 4 bases and J lost 4, with 16 bases in between. CDR1 LGHDT and CDR2 YNNKEL come from the germline V gene (reference sequence). The CDR3 loop spans 15 amino acids. Here the CDR3 reads CASSPREPGAYGYTF. The CDR3 nucleotides are TGTGCCAGCAGCCCCCGCGAGCCGGGGGCCTATGGCTACACCTTC.

The rearrangement joins TRBV19 to TRBJ2-2; D perhaps matches TRBD1 (6 bases). Germline values: CDR1 LNHDA, CDR2 SQIVND (reference sequence). CDR3 length: 14 amino acids. Trimming shortened V by 6 bases and J by 2 bases, and 10 bases separated the two germline ends. The CDR3 DNA reads TGTGCCAGTAGCGGGACAATCAACACCGGGGAGCTGTTTTTT. The encoded protein is CASSGTINTGELFF.

This clonotype has a count of ten or more. The chain links TRBV27 to TRBJ1-1, with 9 bases matching TRBD1. V gave up 7 bases and J gave up 2 bases; unmatched junction bases: 11. Per germline, CDR1 MNHEY and CDR2 SMNVEV (reference sequence). This CDR3 contains 16 residues. The CDR3 bases are TGTGCCAGCATCCGGGACAGGGATAGTGTTAACACTGAAGCTTTCTTT. It is translated as CASIRDRDSVNTEAFF.

This clonotype was picked up many times. J is TRBJ1-5 and V is TRBV20-1, with unresolved D. Germline CDR1 and CDR2: DFQATT and SNEGSKA (reference sequence). Trimming shortened V by 5 bases and J by 2 bases, and 19 bases separated the two germline ends. The CDR3 totals 16 residues. The CDR3: CSAHRADLGRNQPQHF. The CDR3 DNA reads as TGCAGTGCTCATAGGGCAGACCTGGGTCGCAATCAGCCCCAGCATTTT.

This clonotype came up a few times. This rearrangement joins TRBV5-1 to TRBJ1-1; D remains ambiguous. Germline loops: CDR1 SGHRS, CDR2 YFSETQ. CDR3 length: 13 residues. Deletions cut 5 bases from V and 0 bases from J, with 8 bases between. Here the CDR3 reads CASRNVLNTEAFF. In DNA form, the CDR3 reads TGCGCCAGCAGAAATGTTTTGAACACTGAAGCTTTCTTT.

The genes are TRBV20-1 and TRBJ2-3; 13 nucleotides line up with TRBD2. Germline V gives CDR1 DFQATT, CDR2 SNEGSKA (reference sequence). The CDR3 consists of 13 residues. V was pared by 5 bases and J by 6 bases, with 2 bases of the junction left unmatched. CDR3 nucleotide sequence: TGCAGTGCTGGACTAGCGGGAGTGGATACGCAGTATTTT. It specifies CSAGLAGVDTQYF.

The chain has TRBV7-6 and TRBJ2-7, with 9 bases lining up with TRBD1. The trim removed 1 base at V and 5 bases at J, leaving 6 bases unmatched. This CDR3 has 15 residues. CDR1 and CDR2 (germline): SGHVS, FNYEAQ. This CDR3 reads CASSLVRTGVDEQYF. The CDR3 coding sequence is TGTGCCAGCAGCTTAGTTAGGACAGGGGTCGACGAGCAGTACTTC.

This clonotype was observed many times. This chain joins TRBV28 and TRBJ1-1; D gene ambiguous. Trimming cost V 5 bases and J 11 bases, with 18 bases left between them. CDR1 and CDR2 (germline): MDHEN, SYDVKM. There are 13 residues in the CDR3. Here the CDR3 DNA reads TGTGCCAGCAGTCACGCGAATCAGGTTGAGGCTTTCTTT. It specifies CASSHANQVEAFF.

The V call is TRBV7-2, the J call TRBJ2-1; 9 nucleotides match TRBD2. V shed 4 bases, J shed 6 bases, and the junction held 7 bases outside the gene matches. Germline V gene lookup returns CDR1 SGHTA and CDR2 FQGNSA. The CDR3 totals 15 residues. The CDR3 nucleotides are TGTGCCAGCAGCTCTGTAGCGGGAGCCAGCAATGAGCAGTTCTTC. Residues: CASSSVAGASNEQFF.

The chain links TRBV6-1 to TRBJ1-2; 10 bases are a match to TRBD1. The CDR3 spans 14 residues. V lost 4 bases to trimming and J lost 7 bases; unmatched junction nucleotides: 6. The germline V gene has CDR1 MNHNS and CDR2 SASEGT. In nucleotides, the CDR3 is TGTGCCAGCAGTGGGACAGGGGGGAGAGGTGGCTACACCTTC. This translates into CASSGTGGRGGYTF.

Ten or more counts support this clonotype. The chain combines TRBV6-1 with TRBJ1-3; tentative D call: TRBD1 (6 bases). The CDR3 has 14 residues. Looked up from germline, CDR1 is MNHNS and CDR2 is SASEGT. V shed 5 bases and J shed 2 bases, with 10 bases lying between them. The CDR3 DNA reads as TGTGCCAGCAGTCCACAGGGTACTGGAAACACCATATATTTT. This sequence encodes CASSPQGTGNTIYF.

This clonotype was picked up many times. This chain links TRBV28 with TRBJ2-1; D gene ambiguous. The CDR3 totals 12 residues. CDR1 and CDR2 (germline): MDHEN, SYDVKM. Between the trimmed V and J ends, which lost 6 bases and 8 bases, there was a span of 11 bases. CDR3 bases: TGTGCCAGCAGGAGCCTTGGGCATGAGCAGTTCTTC. This gives the protein CASRSLGHEQFF. Full variable domain (remainder filled in from reference TRBV28 and TRBJ2-1): DVKVTQSSRYLVKRTGEKVFLECVQDMDHENMFWYRQDPGLGLRLIYFSYDVKMKEKGDIPEGYSVSREKKERFSLILESASTNQTSMYLCASRSLGHEQFFGPGTRLTVL.

In its sample, this clonotype was seen many times. The chain combines TRBV27 with TRBJ2-7; D is possibly TRBD2 (6 bases). The CDR3 consists of 14 residues. Germline V gives CDR1 MNHEY, CDR2 SMNVEV (reference sequence). The V and J ends lost 3 bases and 2 bases respectively, with 11 bases between them. CDR3 residues: CASSFIGSPYEQYF. The CDR3 DNA sequence: TGTGCCAGCAGTTTTATCGGGAGCCCCTACGAGCAGTACTTC.